The 6 T cell receptor beta chains given below trace back to one sample, sequenced in a study of radiation and T cells in renal cell carcinoma. Repertoires were generated with immunoSEQ multiplex PCR, while TCRdb's copy carries only in-frame clones and drops some. Here the sample spans 85,000 to 100,000 clones, 80% to 90% being singletons. Noted time point: baseline pretreatment blood. Treatment indicated: 15 Gy SBRT to primary tumor, nephrectomy 4 weeks later. Specimen: blood, collected from a patient whose treatment included radiotherapy and nephrectomy. These receptors were collected from a man aged 45-65 years with renal cell carcinoma.

A few counts support this clone. The rearrangement links TRBV4-1 to TRBJ2-3; 7 bases are shared with TRBD1. Germline V gives CDR1 MGHRA, CDR2 YSYEKL. Losses at the gene ends were 5 bases for V and 5 bases for J; bases not matched to a gene: 10. This CDR3 region has 15 residues. CDR3 bases: TGCGCCAGCAGCTTCGGGTCAACAGGGGAAGATACGCAGTATTTT. Its translation is CASSFGSTGEDTQYF.

This chain links TRBV7-8 with TRBJ1-5, with D perhaps TRBD1 (5 bases). Trimming stripped 4 bases from V and 3 bases from J, with 19 bases between. Germline V gene sequence: CDR1 SGHVS, CDR2 FQNEAQ. This CDR3 spans 17 amino acids. DNA for the CDR3: TGTGCCAGCAGCTGGGGGGATGACACCTCATCCAATCAGCCCCAGCATTTT. It specifies CASSWGDDTSSNQPQHF.

The CDR3, as DNA: TGTGCCAGCAGCTCCGACGGTCTCCCCCCTCTATATGGCTACACCTTC. The encoded protein is CASSSDGLPPLYGYTF. The chain has TRBV28 and TRBJ1-2; D is ambiguous. The CDR3 has 16 residues. V was trimmed by 6 bases and J by 5 bases, leaving 22 bases between them. The V gene's germline CDR1 is MDHEN and CDR2 SYDVKM.

V usage is TRBV28 and J usage is TRBJ1-2, with 10 bases aligning to TRBD1. The germline V gene encodes CDR1 MDHEN and CDR2 SYDVKM. V lost 4 bases, J lost 8 bases, and 4 bases stayed unmatched. This CDR3 spans 13 amino acids. CDR3 region: CASSWDRGRGYTF. The CDR3 DNA sequence: TGTGCCAGCAGTTGGGACAGGGGCCGGGGCTACACCTTC.

The table lists this clone with a few counts. This chain links TRBV11-1 with TRBJ1-3; maybe TRBD1 (5 bases). The V end lost 4 bases, the J end lost 0 bases, and 13 bases lay between the germline ends. CDR1 is SGHAT and CDR2 is FQDESV in the germline V gene (reference sequence). The CDR3 has 16 amino acids. CDR3 in amino acids: CASSYRQLSSGNTIYF. CDR3 nucleotides: TGTGCCAGCAGCTATCGACAGCTCAGCTCTGGAAACACCATATATTTT.

This sequence joins TRBV6-5 and TRBJ2-5; TRBD2 might be the D (5 bases). Between the trimmed V and J ends, which lost 7 bases and 7 bases, there was a span of 10 bases. Germline V gene data show CDR1 as MNHEY and CDR2 as SVGAGI. This CDR3 comprises 11 residues. The CDR3 spells CASTQRGTQYF. The CDR3 DNA follows: TGTGCCAGCACTCAACGGGGGACCCAGTACTTC.